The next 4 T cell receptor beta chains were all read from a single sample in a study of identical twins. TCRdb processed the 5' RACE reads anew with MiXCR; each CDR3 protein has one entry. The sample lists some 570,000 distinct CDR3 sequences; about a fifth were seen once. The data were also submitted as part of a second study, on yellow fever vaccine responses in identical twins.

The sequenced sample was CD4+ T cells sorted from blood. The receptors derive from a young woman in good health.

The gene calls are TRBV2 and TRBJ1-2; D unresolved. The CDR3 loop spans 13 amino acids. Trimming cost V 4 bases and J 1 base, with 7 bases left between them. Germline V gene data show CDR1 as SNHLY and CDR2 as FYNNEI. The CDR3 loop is CASSVGGNYGYTF. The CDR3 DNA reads TGTGCCAGCAGTGTAGGCGGTAACTATGGCTACACCTTC. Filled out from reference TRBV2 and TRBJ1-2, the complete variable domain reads EPEVTQTPSHQVTQMGQEVILRCVPISNHLYFYWYRQILGQKVEFLVSFYNNEISEKSEIFDDQFSVERPDGSNFTLKIRSTKLEDSAMYFCASSVGGNYGYTFGSGTRLTVV.

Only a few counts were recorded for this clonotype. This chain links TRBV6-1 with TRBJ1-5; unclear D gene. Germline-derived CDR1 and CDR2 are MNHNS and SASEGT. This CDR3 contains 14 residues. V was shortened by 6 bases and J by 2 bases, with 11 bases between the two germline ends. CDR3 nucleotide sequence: TGTGCCAGCAGGCCCCAGGAGCGCAATCAGCCCCAGCATTTT. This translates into CASRPQERNQPQHF.

CDR3 DNA: TGCGCCAGCATCACTATTCCGAACGGGAAAGAGACCCAGTACTTC. Its protein is CASITIPNGKETQYF. The V gene is TRBV5-1, the J gene TRBJ2-5; TRBD2 might be the D (5 bases). Trimming took 6 bases from V and 3 from J, leaving 18 bases between them. The V gene's germline CDR1 is SGHRS and CDR2 YFSETQ. The CDR3 extends over 15 amino acids.

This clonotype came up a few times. The CDR3 is CSAVGQADSNYGYTF. DNA for the CDR3: TGCAGTGCTGTGGGACAGGCGGATTCTAACTATGGCTACACCTTC. The genes are TRBV20-1 and TRBJ1-2; 8 bases fit TRBD1. V shed 5 bases and J 0 bases; nucleotides not matched to a gene: 8. Germline V gene lookup returns CDR1 DFQATT and CDR2 SNEGSKA (reference sequence). The CDR3 contains 15 residues.